This TCR beta chain is drawn from a study of blood T cell repertoires in COVID-19 (dated by TCRdb to 2018 to 2021). Context from the whole study: The collaborator samples originated in the United States, Italy and Spain and spanned the acute and convalescent phases of COVID-19. Sample metadata almost always included a de-identified subject ID, COVID-19 status, age in years and sex. The dataset comprised deeply sampled blood TCRbeta repertoires from subjects exposed to, actively infected with, or recovered from COVID-19. Samples were obtained from the ongoing ImmuneRACE study (first 160 participants) and from 1,254 subjects provided by 6 global collaborators. Where HLA class I and class II types were available, the types were taken from metadata supplied by the sample provider, not from assay-based typing. The prospective study material was composed of cDNA or gDNA derived from T cells, B-cell-depleted T cells, or PBMCs. The repertoires were made available in a free public database intended to serve as a resource for research on the immune response to SARS-CoV-2. The full study reports these points: Clinical and demographic metadata were provided uncurated, with the amount varying by source and participant.

TCRbeta CDR3 regions were amplified from genomic DNA by means of the immunoSEQ Assay, a bias-controlled multiplex PCR. Regarding the original processing steps: The number of nucleated cells in each sample was estimated by amplification of reference gene primers within the assay. To quantify the absolute abundance of each unique TCRbeta CDR3 rearrangement, sequence reads were collapsed and filtered. For each sample, productive Simpson clonality was calculated by taking the square root of Simpson's diversity index across productive rearrangements. Not all clones reach the TCRdb copy of this immuneACCESS table, which keeps in-frame sequences only. Checked studies attribute under half of the gap to unresolved V genes and leave the rest unexplained. That table gives V, J and clone size, and the DNA gave D and trimming. This sample lists more than 20,000 clones; around 88% were detected once. The ten largest clonotypes hold about 30% of the sample.

The collaborating institutions used their own protocols to collect whole blood in K2EDTA tubes. For TCRbeta analysis, collaborator samples were shipped as frozen whole blood, as isolated PBMCs, or as DNA extracted from either sample type. The CDR1 and CDR2 encoded by the germline V gene are SGHRS and YFSETQ. V trim: 1 base; J trim: 5 bases; unmatched bases: 12. The CDR3 goes from the cysteine to the phenylalanine over 18 residues. The retained sequence is limited to the CDR3, 54 bases, with the frame set at the first base. Points on this clone: Its antigen target is currently unknown. Base qualities are not provided; no much larger clone lies one nucleotide away.

Material: peripheral blood. The chain couples TRBV5-1 to TRBJ1-5; TRBD1 matches 10 bases in the middle. This receptor was identified in a human donor with active COVID-19. The donor label of this sample is uncertain. The DNA reads as follows: TGCGCCAGCAGCTTGCGCCCACCGGGACAGGGGACCCATCAGCCCCAGCATTTT. It translates to CASSLRPPGQGTHQPQHF.